Shown below are 2 T cell receptor beta chains from a single sample sequenced in a study of cytomegalovirus exposure and HLA in healthy donors. Researchers ran the PCR with 60 Vbeta and 13 Jbeta primers. The assay was immunoSEQ multiplex PCR, and TCRdb's table has in-frame clones only and misses some. The table has roughly 180,000 clones, approximately 81% seen once. The material sequenced was PBMCs. The receptors come from a male donor in good health and CMV-seronegative.

The chain couples TRBV7-3 to TRBJ1-5; 10 nucleotides line up with TRBD1. With V trimmed by 5 bases and J by 1 base, 5 bases remained unmatched. The CDR3 length is 16 residues. From germline, CDR1 is SGHTA and CDR2 FQGTGA. CDR3 in DNA: TGTGCCAGCAGCCTAGACAGGGGGCGGAGCAATCAGCCCCAGCATTTT. This codes for CASSLDRGRSNQPQHF.

The chain links TRBV28 to TRBJ2-5; 13 bases align to TRBD2. Germline CDR1 and CDR2: MDHEN and SYDVKM. The V and J ends lost 8 bases and 5 bases, in that order; junction bases with no gene match: 11. The CDR3 totals 16 residues. The CDR3 bases are TGTGCCAGCGGGACTAGCGGGAACCCATCAGCGGAGACCCAGTACTTC. Its translation is CASGTSGNPSAETQYF.